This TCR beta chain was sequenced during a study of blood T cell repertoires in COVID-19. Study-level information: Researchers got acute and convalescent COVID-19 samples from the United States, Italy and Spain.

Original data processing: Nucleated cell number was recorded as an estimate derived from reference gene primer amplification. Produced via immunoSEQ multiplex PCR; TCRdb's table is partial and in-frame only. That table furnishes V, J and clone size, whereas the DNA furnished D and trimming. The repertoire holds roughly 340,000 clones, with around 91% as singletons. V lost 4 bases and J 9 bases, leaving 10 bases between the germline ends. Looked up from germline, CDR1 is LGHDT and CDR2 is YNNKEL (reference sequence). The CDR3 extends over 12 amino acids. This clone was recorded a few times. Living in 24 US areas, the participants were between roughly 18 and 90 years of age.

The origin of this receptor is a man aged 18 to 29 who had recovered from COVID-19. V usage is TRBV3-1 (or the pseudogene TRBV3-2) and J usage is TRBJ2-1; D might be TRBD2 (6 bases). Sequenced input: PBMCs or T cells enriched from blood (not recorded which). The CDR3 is CASSRLGFEQFF. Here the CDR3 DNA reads TGTGCCAGCAGCCGACTAGGGTTTGAGCAGTTCTTC.